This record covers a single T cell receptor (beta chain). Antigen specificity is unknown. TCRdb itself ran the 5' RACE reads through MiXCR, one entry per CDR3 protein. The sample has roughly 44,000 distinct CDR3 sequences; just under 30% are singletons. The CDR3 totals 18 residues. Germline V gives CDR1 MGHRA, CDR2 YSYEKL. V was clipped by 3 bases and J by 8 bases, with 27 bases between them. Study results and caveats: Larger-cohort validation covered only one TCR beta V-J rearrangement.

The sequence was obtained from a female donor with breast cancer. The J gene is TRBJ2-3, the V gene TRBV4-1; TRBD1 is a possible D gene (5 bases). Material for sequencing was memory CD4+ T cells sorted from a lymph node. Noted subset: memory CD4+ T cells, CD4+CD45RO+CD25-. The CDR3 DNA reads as TGCGCCAGCAGCCACAGATCCTCCGGGCCCCGTACAGGCGGTACGCAGTATTTT. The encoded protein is CASSHRSSGPRTGGTQYF.